This T cell receptor (beta chain) emerged from a study of a mutant IDH1 vaccine in newly diagnosed glioma (dated by TCRdb to the early 2020s). Study-wide context: Patients received eight vaccinations in weeks 1, 3, 5, 7, 11, 15, 19 and 23, corresponding to visits V03 through V10. Vaccination started 4-6 weeks after radiotherapy alone, or was given together with temozolomide cycles in the groups whose treatment included chemotherapy. Of the approximately 30 treated patients, about 62% were male and about 40% were female, and a mean age of around 40 years was recorded. Before enrollment, most patients had been given radiochemotherapy with temozolomide as standard therapy, while the rest had received either radiotherapy alone or temozolomide alone. Peripheral blood was drawn at six visits: V03 (baseline), V05, V07, V10, V12 and V13. For exploratory analyses, 25 treated patients had longitudinal TCRB deep sequencing done wherever samples were available.

The research as a whole found: No apparent relationship was observed between pseudoprogression and alterations in the top peripheral T cell clonotypes detected by TCRB sequencing. Immune responses induced by the vaccine were seen in approximately 93% of patients across multiple MHC alleles. Availability determined which PBMC samples were chosen for TCRB deep sequencing. The authors stated that sample limitations prevented analyses of patient blood samples from being reproduced.

V lost 0 bases and J lost 7 bases; the stretch between them is 12 bases long. Via the germline V gene (reference sequence), CDR1 is GTSNPN and CDR2 SVGIG. Spanning cysteine to phenylalanine, the CDR3 consists of 13 amino acids. The sequence is cut down to CDR3 DNA, 39 bases in frame from base 1. Library method: the immunoSEQ multiplex PCR assay. Following the manufacturer's protocol, the hsTCRB Kit was used to amplify rearranged TCR beta chain sequences. An Illumina MiSeq was used to sequence the TCRB libraries. The authors' pipeline ran thus. The proprietary platform of the kit vendor was used for demultiplexing, trimming and gene mapping. TCRdb stores this immuneACCESS table with in-frame sequences only. Part of the clones is absent; in the studies checked, under half of the shortfall reflects unresolved V genes, and no reason is known for the rest. V, J and clone size reflect that table, while D and trimming were determined from the DNA. This sample is represented by about 83,000 clones; 75% to 95% of them were singletons. The top ten constitute roughly 0.56% of the sample.

What this sample's time point label stands for: week 5, during vaccination. Each vaccine dose was 300 ug of a 20-mer mutant IDH1 peptide in Montanide, given subcutaneously with topical imiquimod. All donors had newly diagnosed IDH1-mutant astrocytomas of WHO grade 3 or 4 that showed loss of nuclear ATRX. The samples were drawn from NOA16, a multicentre, single-arm, open-label phase I trial in Germany that tested a mutant IDH1 peptide vaccine in humans for the first time. The DNeasy Blood and Tissue Kit was used to extract genomic DNA from EDTA blood for TCRB sequencing. A word on this clone: Its antigen has not been determined. No clone much larger than this one lies a single base away; base qualities are absent.

The sample consisted of PBMCs, taken from a glioma patient whose treatment included an IDH1 peptide vaccine. This receptor chain uses TRBV30 and TRBJ1-2; 6 matching bases give a weak D call of TRBD1. This sequence was found in a woman aged 45 to 65 with glioma. The CDR3 here reads CAWSVLIGGGYTF. The nucleotide sequence reads as follows: TGTGCCTGGAGTGTACTGATAGGGGGTGGCTACACCTTC.